This T cell receptor beta chain appears in the sequencing data of a study of blood T cell repertoires in COVID-19. Background on the study: Nucleic acid was either cDNA or gDNA, and it came from T cells, B-cell-depleted T cells, or PBMCs.

Sequencing was performed with immunoSEQ multiplex PCR; in TCRdb, only in-frame clones are kept and a portion is missing. The profile shows 95,000 to 150,000 clones, around 87% of them singletons. This clonotype originated in a woman aged 65 to 85 with acute or convalescent COVID-19. The sequenced sample was peripheral blood.

The CDR3 spells CASSQRDNYNSPLHF. The CDR3 bases are TGTGCCAGCAGCCAGCGAGACAACTATAATTCACCCCTCCACTTT. The genes are TRBV3-1 (or the pseudogene TRBV3-2) and TRBJ1-6; D remains ambiguous. Trimming removed 3 bases from V and 3 bases from J, with 9 bases in between. Per the germline V gene, CDR1 is LGHDT and CDR2 is YNNKEL (reference sequence). This CDR3 has 15 residues.